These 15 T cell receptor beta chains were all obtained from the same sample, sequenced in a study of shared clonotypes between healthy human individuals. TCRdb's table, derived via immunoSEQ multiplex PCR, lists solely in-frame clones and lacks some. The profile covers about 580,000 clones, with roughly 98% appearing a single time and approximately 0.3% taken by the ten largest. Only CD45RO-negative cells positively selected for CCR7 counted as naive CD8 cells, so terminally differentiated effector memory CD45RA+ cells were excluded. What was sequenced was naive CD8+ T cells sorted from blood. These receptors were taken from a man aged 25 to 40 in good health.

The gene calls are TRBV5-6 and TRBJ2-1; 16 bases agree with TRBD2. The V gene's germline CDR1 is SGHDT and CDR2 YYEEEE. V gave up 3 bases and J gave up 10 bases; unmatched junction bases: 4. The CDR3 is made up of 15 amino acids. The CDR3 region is CASSSGLAGGWEQFF. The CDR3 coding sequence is TGTGCCAGCAGCTCGGGACTAGCGGGAGGGTGGGAGCAGTTCTTC.

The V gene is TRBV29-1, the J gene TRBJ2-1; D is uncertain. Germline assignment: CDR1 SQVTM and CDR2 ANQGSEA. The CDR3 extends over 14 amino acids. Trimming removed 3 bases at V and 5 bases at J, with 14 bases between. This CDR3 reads CSVEDARRDNEQFF. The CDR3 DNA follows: TGCAGCGTTGAGGATGCAAGAAGGGACAATGAGCAGTTCTTC.

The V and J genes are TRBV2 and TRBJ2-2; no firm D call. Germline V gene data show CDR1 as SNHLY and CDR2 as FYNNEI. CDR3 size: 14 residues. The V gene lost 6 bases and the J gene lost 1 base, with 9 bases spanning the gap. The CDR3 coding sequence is TGTGCCAGCAGCCGGACCGAGAACACCGGGGAGCTGTTTTTT. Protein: CASSRTENTGELFF.

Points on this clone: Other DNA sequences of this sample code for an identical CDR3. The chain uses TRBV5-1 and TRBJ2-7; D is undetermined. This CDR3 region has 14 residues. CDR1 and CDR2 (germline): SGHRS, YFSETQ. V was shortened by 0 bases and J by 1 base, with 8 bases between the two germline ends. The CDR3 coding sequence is TGCGCCAGCAGCTTGGTTGGTGGTTCCTACGAGCAGTACTTC. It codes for CASSLVGGSYEQYF.

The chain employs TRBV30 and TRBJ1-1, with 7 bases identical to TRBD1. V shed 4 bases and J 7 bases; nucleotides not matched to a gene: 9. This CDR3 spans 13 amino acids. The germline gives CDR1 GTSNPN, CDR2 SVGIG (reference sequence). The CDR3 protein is CAWTGGRGFEAFF. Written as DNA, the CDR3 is TGTGCCTGGACAGGGGGACGGGGATTTGAAGCTTTCTTT.

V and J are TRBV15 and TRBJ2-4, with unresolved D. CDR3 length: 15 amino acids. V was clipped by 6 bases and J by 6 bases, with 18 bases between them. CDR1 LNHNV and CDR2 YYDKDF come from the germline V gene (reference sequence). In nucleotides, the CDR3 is TGTGCCACCAGACCCGATCCCGGTACTACAAACATTCAGTACTTC. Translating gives CATRPDPGTTNIQYF.

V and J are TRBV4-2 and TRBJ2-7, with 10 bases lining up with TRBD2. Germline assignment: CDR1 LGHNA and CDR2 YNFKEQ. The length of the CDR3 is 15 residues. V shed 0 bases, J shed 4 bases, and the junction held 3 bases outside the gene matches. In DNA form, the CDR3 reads TGTGCCAGCAGCCAAGAGACTAGCGGGCTGTACGAGCAGTACTTC. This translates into CASSQETSGLYEQYF.

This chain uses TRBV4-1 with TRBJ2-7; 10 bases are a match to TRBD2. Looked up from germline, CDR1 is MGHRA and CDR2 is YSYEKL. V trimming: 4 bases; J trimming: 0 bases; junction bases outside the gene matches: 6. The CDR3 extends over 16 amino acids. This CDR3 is CASSRLLAGSSYEQYF. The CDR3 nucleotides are TGCGCCAGCAGCCGGTTACTAGCGGGAAGCTCCTACGAGCAGTACTTC.

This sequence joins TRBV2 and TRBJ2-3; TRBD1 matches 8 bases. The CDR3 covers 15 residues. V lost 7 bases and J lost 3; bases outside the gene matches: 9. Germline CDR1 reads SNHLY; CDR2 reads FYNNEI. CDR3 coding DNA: TGTGCCAGCAACGAGCCGGGACAGGCGACAGATACGCAGTATTTT. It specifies CASNEPGQATDTQYF.

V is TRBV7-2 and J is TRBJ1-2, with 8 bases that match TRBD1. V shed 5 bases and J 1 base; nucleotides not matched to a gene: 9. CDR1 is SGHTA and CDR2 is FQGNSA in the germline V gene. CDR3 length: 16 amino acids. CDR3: CASSKPGQEINYGYTF. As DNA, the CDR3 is TGTGCCAGCAGCAAGCCGGGACAGGAGATTAACTATGGCTACACCTTC.

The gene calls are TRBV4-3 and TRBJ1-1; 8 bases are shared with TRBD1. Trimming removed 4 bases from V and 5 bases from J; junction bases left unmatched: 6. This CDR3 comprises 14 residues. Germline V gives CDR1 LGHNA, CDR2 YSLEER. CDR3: CASSRGTGDTEAFF. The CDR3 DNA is TGCGCCAGCAGCCGGGGGACAGGTGATACTGAAGCTTTCTTT.

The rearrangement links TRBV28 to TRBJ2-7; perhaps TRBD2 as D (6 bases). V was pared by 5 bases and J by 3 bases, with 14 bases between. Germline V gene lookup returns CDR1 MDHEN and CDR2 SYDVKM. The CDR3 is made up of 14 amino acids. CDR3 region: CASSRGTPGYEQYF. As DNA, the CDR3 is TGTGCCAGCAGTCGGGGGACCCCCGGCTACGAGCAGTACTTC. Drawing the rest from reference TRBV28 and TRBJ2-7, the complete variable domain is DVKVTQSSRYLVKRTGEKVFLECVQDMDHENMFWYRQDPGLGLRLIYFSYDVKMKEKGDIPEGYSVSREKKERFSLILESASTNQTSMYLCASSRGTPGYEQYFGPGTRLTVT.

Here the CDR3 reads CASSLYQAEDLRYEQYF. The CDR3 region has the DNA TGTGCCAGCAGCTTATATCAGGCGGAGGACCTGCGGTACGAGCAGTACTTC. The chain has TRBV7-6 and TRBJ2-7; perhaps TRBD2 as D (5 bases). V was shortened by 2 bases and J by 4 bases, with 21 bases between the two germline ends. The CDR3 length is 17 residues. In germline, CDR1 is SGHVS, CDR2 FNYEAQ.

The CDR3 spells CASSSPGTNEQFF. The CDR3 coding sequence is TGTGCCAGCAGCTCACCGGGAACGAATGAGCAGTTCTTC. The V and J genes are TRBV7-9 and TRBJ2-1, with D possibly matching TRBD2 (5 bases). The CDR3 length is 13 residues. Germline CDR1 and CDR2: SEHNR and FQNEAQ (reference sequence). Trimming cost V 4 bases and J 7 bases, with 11 bases left between them.

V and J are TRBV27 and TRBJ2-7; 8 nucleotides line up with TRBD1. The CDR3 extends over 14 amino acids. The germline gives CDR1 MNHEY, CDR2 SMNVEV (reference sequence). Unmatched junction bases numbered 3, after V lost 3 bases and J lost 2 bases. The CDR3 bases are TGTGCCAGCAGTTTTTTGGACAGGGCCTACGAGCAGTACTTC. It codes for CASSFLDRAYEQYF.